This T cell receptor (beta chain) originates from a study of CXCR3-negative and CXCR3-positive naive CD8 T cells. Regarding the study as a whole: The TRB CDR3s that CXCR3-positive naive cells carried were more hydrophobic than those of CXCR3-negative naive cells. Both naive subsets carried similar amounts of surface CD5, so TCR strength was inferred from TRB CDR3 properties.

The study sorted every CD8+ T cell subset in triplicate at 300,000 to 350,000 cells each. Those CD8+ T cells considered naive were CD45RO-CCR7+CD27+CD95-. All TRB cDNA libraries came from 5' RACE performed with UMI labels. TCRdb re-called the 5' RACE reads and gives one entry per CDR3 protein, without DNA. The repertoire table contains about 41,000 distinct CDR3 sequences. This CDR3 region has 13 residues. On this clonotype itself: Its antigen is currently unknown.

The sequenced material came from naive CXCR3- CD8+ T cells from blood. Specified subset: CD45RO-CCR7+CD27+CD95- naive CD8+ T cells lacking CXCR3 (TNR3-). The clonotype was recovered from a human donor in good health. Some clones in this sample may be carry-over from other donors' samples. This rearrangement joins TRBV12-3 or TRBV12-4 to TRBJ1-2; TCRdb's D gene call, TRBD1, goes unchecked for lack of DNA. This CDR3 is CASSEGTVYGYTF.